Each of the 31 T cell receptor beta chains below was sequenced from the same sample in a study of regulatory T cells in long-lasting Graves disease. The time point is: newly diagnosed GD, antithyroid drugs for less than 3 months. The TCR library was made from RNA that had been extracted from PBMCs in TRIzol. CDR3-region Arm-PCR and iRepertoire HTBI primers produced the TCR beta libraries. TCRdb passed the multiplex PCR reads through MiXCR, listing each CDR3 protein once. The data hold hundreds of thousands of distinct CDR3 sequences, with about 14% observed a single time. Sample: peripheral blood mononuclear cells (PBMCs), taken at new diagnosis, from a patient treated with antithyroid drugs. These receptors all stem from a female donor with Graves disease.

This clonotype was recorded many times. CDR3: CASSQTGVGANVLTF. The CDR3 DNA follows: TGTGCCAGCAGCCAGACAGGGGTCGGGGCCAACGTCCTGACTTTC. The V call is TRBV7-2, the J call TRBJ2-6; 8 bases line up with TRBD1. The ends lost 5 bases at V and 4 bases at J; junction bases unmatched: 4. CDR1 SGHTA and CDR2 FQGNSA come from the germline V gene. This CDR3 is 15 amino acids long. Filled out from reference TRBV7-2 and TRBJ2-6, the complete variable domain reads GAGVSQSPSNKVTEKGKDVELRCDPISGHTALYWYRQSLGQGLEFLIYFQGNSAPDKSGLPSDRFSAERTGGSVSTLTIQRTQQEDSAVYLCASSQTGVGANVLTFGAGSRLTVL.

Many counts were recorded for this clonotype. The chain employs TRBV24-1 and TRBJ2-7; D gene uncertain. CDR1 and CDR2 (germline): KGHDR, SFDVKD. The CDR3 covers 16 residues. Trimming cost V 3 bases and J 5 bases, with 19 bases left between them. The CDR3 region is CATSDKGNQYLHEQYF. For the CDR3, the DNA is TGTGCCACCAGTGATAAAGGAAACCAGTATCTTCACGAGCAGTACTTC.

This clonotype was counted a few times. The chain has TRBV4-1 and TRBJ1-5, with TRBD1 matching over 9 bases. The CDR3 is 14 amino acids. The germline CDR1 and CDR2 sequences are MGHRA and YSYEKL. V shed 3 bases and J 7 bases; nucleotides not matched to a gene: 4. The CDR3 spells CASSHPTGGQPQHF. CDR3 coding DNA: TGCGCCAGCAGCCACCCGACAGGGGGACAGCCCCAGCATTTT.

This clonotype showed up many times. The V and J genes are TRBV2 and TRBJ2-3; either TRBD1 or TRBD2 may supply D (5 bases each). The CDR3 has 12 amino acids. The ends were cut back, 6 bases at V and 2 bases at J, with 6 bases in the middle. Germline-derived CDR1 and CDR2 are SNHLY and FYNNEI. In DNA, the CDR3 is TGTGCCAGCAGGGGGGACACAGATACGCAGTATTTT. Amino acid sequence: CASRGDTDTQYF.

As for this clonotype: At one end the junction does not follow the germline gene, possibly because of a read error. The chain carries TRBV6-1 and TRBJ2-3; 12 nucleotides match TRBD2. The CDR3 has 14 amino acids. Germline CDR1 is MNHNS and CDR2 is SASEGT. The CDR3 sequence: CAISASGGEDTQYF. The CDR3 DNA reads TGTGCCATCAGTGCTAGCGGGGGGGAAGATACGCAGTATTTT.

This clonotype was picked up many times. The rearrangement links TRBV28 to TRBJ2-1, with 9 bases identical to TRBD2. Trimming cost V 4 bases and J 3 bases; bases outside gene matches: 7. Germline values: CDR1 MDHEN, CDR2 SYDVKM. The CDR3 runs 16 residues. The CDR3 nucleotides read TGTGCCAGCAGTTCCCGGACTAGCGAGAGCTACAATGAGCAGTTCTTC. This sequence encodes CASSSRTSESYNEQFF.

This clonotype turned up a few times. The V gene is TRBV29-1, the J gene TRBJ1-2, with D tentatively TRBD1 (5 bases). Trimming removed 5 bases from V and 0 bases from J, with 16 bases in between. The CDR3 totals 15 residues. Germline V CDR1 and CDR2: SQVTM, ANQGSEA. The CDR3 DNA sequence: TGCAGCGTTCCACTTGCCGGGACGACTAACTATGGCTACACCTTC. Translating gives CSVPLAGTTNYGYTF.

This clonotype was detected ten times or more. The rearrangement links TRBV6-2 or TRBV6-3 to TRBJ2-1; 16 bases are shared with TRBD2. The germline V gene encodes CDR1 MNHEY and CDR2 SVGEGT. The V and J ends lost 6 bases and 2 bases, in that order; junction bases with no gene match: 13. The length of the CDR3 is 20 residues. CDR3 nucleotides: TGTGCCAGCAGCCCTGCGCCGGGACTAGCGGGAGGGCGAGCCTACAATGAGCAGTTCTTC. Residues: CASSPAPGLAGGRAYNEQFF.

This clonotype came up many times. This chain links TRBV10-3 with TRBJ1-2; D gene uncertain. Trimming cost V 10 bases and J 2 bases, with 23 bases left between them. The germline CDR1 and CDR2 sequences are ENHRY and SYGVKD. This CDR3 has 16 residues. CDR3 in amino acids: CATLSPLTDGNYGYTF. CDR3 nucleotides: TGTGCCACTCTCTCCCCTCTGACGGATGGGAACTATGGCTACACCTTC.

At least ten counts were recorded for this clonotype. This rearrangement joins TRBV27 to TRBJ2-3, with TRBD2 matching over 8 bases. This CDR3 is built from 18 residues. Per germline, CDR1 MNHEY and CDR2 SMNVEV (reference sequence). Trimming took 8 bases from V and 5 from J; bases not matched to a gene: 21. The chain's CDR3 is CASGLGVPTGGPIDTQYF. For the CDR3, the DNA is TGTGCCAGCGGTCTGGGAGTTCCGACGGGGGGGCCGATAGATACGCAGTATTTT.

At least ten counts were recorded for this clonotype. CDR3 bases: TGTGCCATCGGACAGTTAATGAACACTGAAGCTTTCTTT. Translated, it gives CAIGQLMNTEAFF. The rearrangement links TRBV28 to TRBJ1-1; possibly TRBD1 for D (6 bases). V lost 10 bases and J 0 bases, leaving 12 bases between the germline ends. Germline loops: CDR1 MDHEN, CDR2 SYDVKM. The CDR3 sequence is 13 residues long.

This clonotype was recorded a few times. The J gene is TRBJ1-1, the V gene TRBV19, with D uncertain. Germline V gene data show CDR1 as LNHDA and CDR2 as SQIVND (reference sequence). CDR3 size: 13 residues. Trimming removed 9 bases at V and 0 bases at J, with 11 bases between. The CDR3 bases are TGTGCCAGCGAAGGGCGCGTGAACACTGAAGCTTTCTTT. Amino acid sequence: CASEGRVNTEAFF.

This clonotype was counted a few times. The V and J genes are TRBV20-1 and TRBJ2-1; tentative D call: TRBD2 (7 bases). Trimming took off 5 bases at V and 0 bases at J, with 17 bases between the two ends. Germline V CDR1 and CDR2: DFQATT, SNEGSKA (reference sequence). The CDR3 consists of 16 residues. DNA of the CDR3: TGCAGTGCTCTAGGGAGGGGGGCCATCTCCTACAATGAGCAGTTCTTC. It codes for CSALGRGAISYNEQFF.

This clonotype showed up many times. The rearrangement uses TRBV29-1 and TRBJ1-5; a possible D gene is TRBD1 (5 bases). Germline lookup yields CDR1 SQVTM and CDR2 ANQGSEA. V lost 3 bases to trimming and J lost 4 bases, with 10 bases between them. The CDR3 sequence is 13 residues long. The DNA of the CDR3 is TGCAGCGTTGACTCGGGGGAAAATCAGCCCCAGCATTTT. Amino acid sequence: CSVDSGENQPQHF.

This clonotype occurred many times. The chain employs TRBV7-8 and TRBJ2-1, with 14 bases identical to TRBD2. The germline gives CDR1 SGHVS, CDR2 FQNEAQ. The CDR3 is made up of 21 amino acids. After removal of 4 bases from V and 6 bases from J, the junction contained 20 bases not matched to a gene. DNA for the CDR3: TGTGCCAGCAGCTGGTGGGCCTTTAGGGGGTCAGGACTAGCGGGAGGCAATGAGCAGTTCTTC. Translating it yields CASSWWAFRGSGLAGGNEQFF.

This clonotype was seen many times. V and J are TRBV7-2 and TRBJ2-4; no firm D call. Looked up from germline, CDR1 is SGHTA and CDR2 is FQGNSA. The CDR3 extends over 14 amino acids. V lost 3 bases and J lost 2, with 8 bases in between. In DNA form, the CDR3 reads TGTGCCAGCAGCTTGGCCTTGTCCAAAAACATTCAGTACTTC. Protein: CASSLALSKNIQYF.

This clonotype was counted ten times or more. This sequence joins TRBV7-9 and TRBJ2-5, with TRBD2 matching over 7 bases. The germline V gene encodes CDR1 SEHNR and CDR2 FQNEAQ (reference sequence). The CDR3 length is 15 residues. V shed 9 bases and J 2 bases; nucleotides not matched to a gene: 12. The chain's CDR3 is CASDAYPGGQETQYF. The CDR3, as DNA: TGTGCCAGTGACGCCTACCCGGGGGGACAAGAGACCCAGTACTTC.

In the case of this clonotype: At one end, the junction sequence differs from germline, possibly due to a read error. The rearrangement uses TRBV12-3 or TRBV12-4 and TRBJ1-4; TRBD1 might be the D (6 bases). This CDR3 comprises 16 residues. For the CDR3, the DNA is TGTGCCAGCAGTCCACCCCATGGGGGCGTTAATGAAGAACTGTTTTTT. Protein: CASSPPHGGVNEELFF.

This clonotype was seen many times. The chain is built from TRBV6-1 and TRBJ2-1; D perhaps matches TRBD1 (6 bases). The germline V gene has CDR1 MNHNS and CDR2 SASEGT. The length of the CDR3 is 16 residues. V was clipped by 7 bases and J by 4 bases, with 20 bases between them. CDR3 sequence reads: CASTFTVQGSYNEQFF. For the CDR3, the DNA is TGTGCCAGCACTTTTACGGTACAGGGATCGTACAATGAGCAGTTCTTC.

This chain uses TRBV20-1 with TRBJ2-7; 14 bases align to TRBD2. There are 16 residues in the CDR3. After removal of 4 bases from V and 3 bases from J, the junction contained 8 bases not matched to a gene. CDR1 is DFQATT and CDR2 is SNEGSKA in the germline V gene (reference sequence). The chain's CDR3 is CSATGTSGSSGYEQYF. The CDR3 DNA follows: TGCAGTGCTACCGGGACTAGCGGGAGTTCCGGCTACGAGCAGTACTTC.

This clonotype occurred many times. V and J are TRBV28 and TRBJ2-5, with D tentatively TRBD2 (5 bases). V was trimmed by 2 bases and J by 7 bases, leaving 14 bases between them. This CDR3 is 14 amino acids long. Germline CDR1 and CDR2: MDHEN and SYDVKM. The CDR3 loop reads CASSLGLAHPTQYF. The CDR3 nucleotides are TGTGCCAGCAGTTTAGGACTTGCCCATCCGACCCAGTACTTC.

Many counts were recorded for this clonotype. This chain links TRBV29-1 with TRBJ2-1; 11 bases match TRBD2. The CDR3 contains 15 residues. The V segment lost 5 bases and the J segment 0 bases; nucleotides outside the gene matches: 3. The germline V gene encodes CDR1 SQVTM and CDR2 ANQGSEA. CDR3 region: CSVLLAGDSYNEQFF. Written as DNA, the CDR3 is TGCAGCGTTTTACTAGCGGGAGACTCCTACAATGAGCAGTTCTTC.

There are many counts of this clonotype. The chain couples TRBV12-5 to TRBJ2-1; the match to TRBD2 covers 9 bases. J lost 1 base, V lost 1 base, and 5 bases had no gene match. Germline V gene data show CDR1 as LGHNT and CDR2 as FRNRAP. The CDR3 is 17 amino acids. CDR3 in DNA: TGTGCTAGTGGTTTGGGGATTAGCGGGAGTTCCTACAATGAGCAGTTCTTC. Protein: CASGLGISGSSYNEQFF. Combining the CDR3 with reference TRBV12-5 and TRBJ2-1 gives the whole variable domain DARVTQTPRHKVTEMGQEVTMRCQPILGHNTVFWYRQTMMQGLELLAYFRNRAPLDDSGMPKDRFSAEMPDATLATLKIQPSEPRDSAVYFCASGLGISGSSYNEQFFGPGTRLTVL.

This clonotype was seen repeatedly, ten times or more. The J gene is TRBJ1-1, the V gene TRBV12-3 or TRBV12-4, with TRBD1 identical over 10 bases. The CDR3 spans 14 residues. V trimming: 5 bases; J trimming: 4 bases; junction bases outside the gene matches: 4. The CDR3 loop is CASSGRTGGTEAFF. The CDR3 DNA follows: TGTGCCAGCAGTGGTAGGACAGGGGGCACTGAAGCTTTCTTT.

A few counts support this clonotype. V usage is TRBV4-1 and J usage is TRBJ2-7, with unresolved D. Trimming pared 0 bases from V and 0 bases from J, leaving 15 bases between. Looked up from germline, CDR1 is MGHRA and CDR2 is YSYEKL. The CDR3 covers 17 residues. The CDR3 is CASSQDRSTVSSYEQYF. In DNA, the CDR3 is TGCGCCAGCAGCCAAGATAGATCCACGGTGAGCTCCTACGAGCAGTACTTC.

The V call is TRBV12-3 or TRBV12-4, the J call TRBJ2-2; D is unclear. Trimming shortened V by 0 bases and J by 4 bases, and 6 bases separated the two germline ends. This CDR3 region has 14 residues. The DNA of the CDR3 is TGTGCCAGCAGTTTAGCTTCCAGCACCGGGGAGCTGTTTTTT. It specifies CASSLASSTGELFF.

This chain joins TRBV5-1 and TRBJ2-7; D perhaps matches TRBD1 (6 bases). This CDR3 is 14 amino acids long. The V end lost 1 base, the J end lost 6 bases, and 14 bases lay between the germline ends. Germline CDR1 SGHRS, CDR2 YFSETQ. The CDR3, as DNA: TGCGCCAGCAGCTTGTTAACAGGGACGGGCGAGCAGTACTTC. It is translated as CASSLLTGTGEQYF.

This sequence joins TRBV20-1 and TRBJ2-2; 8 bases fit TRBD2. This CDR3 spans 15 amino acids. Losses at the gene ends were 5 bases for V and 1 base for J; bases not matched to a gene: 6. Germline CDR1 DFQATT, CDR2 SNEGSKA (reference sequence). CDR3 DNA: TGCAGTGCTCAACTAGCGGAGGTGAACACCGGGGAGCTGTTTTTT. Its protein is CSAQLAEVNTGELFF.

This sequence joins TRBV12-3 or TRBV12-4 and TRBJ1-3, with 7 bases identical to TRBD1. This CDR3 has 14 residues. Trimming took 8 bases from V and 2 from J; bases not matched to a gene: 6. The CDR3 DNA sequence: TGTGCCAGCGGCCTCGACAGGGCTGGAAACACCATATATTTT. This sequence encodes CASGLDRAGNTIYF.

The J gene is TRBJ2-2, the V gene TRBV19; 10 nucleotides align to TRBD2. The junction had 3 bases not matched to a gene; V was cut back by 0 bases and J by 2 bases. This CDR3 is 17 amino acids long. Germline CDR1 and CDR2: LNHDA and SQIVND (reference sequence). CDR3 amino acids: CASSIDTSGDNTGELFF. The CDR3 DNA sequence: TGTGCCAGTAGTATAGATACTAGCGGGGACAACACCGGGGAGCTGTTTTTT.

This rearrangement joins TRBV3-1 to TRBJ1-2; no clear D. The CDR3 has 18 residues. Trimming removed 0 bases at V and 5 bases at J, with 22 bases between. The germline gives CDR1 LGHDT, CDR2 YNNKEL (reference sequence). The CDR3, as DNA: TGTGCCAGCAGCCAAGAACCCCCCGGCTTCTTCAGTTTTTATGGCTACACCTTC. Translation: CASSQEPPGFFSFYGYTF.